One and the same sample provided the 21 T cell receptor beta chains below, sequenced in a study of cytomegalovirus exposure and HLA in healthy donors. Both 60 Vbeta primers and 13 Jbeta primers went into the PCR. Clones were read by immunoSEQ multiplex PCR, and TCRdb kept only the in-frame ones, dropping some. Its table lists tens of thousands of clones. Material for sequencing was PBMCs. All receptors derive from a woman aged 40 to 50 in good health and CMV-seropositive.

J is TRBJ1-4 and V is TRBV6-6; 7 bases fit TRBD1. V shed 7 bases and J 4 bases; nucleotides not matched to a gene: 6. This CDR3 spans 14 amino acids. CDR1 and CDR2 (germline): MNHNY, SVGAGI (reference sequence). The CDR3 is CASTPTGYNEKLFF. CDR3 DNA: TGTGCCAGCACCCCGACAGGGTATAATGAAAAACTGTTTTTT.

J is TRBJ2-7 and V is TRBV19; TRBD1 is a possible D gene (6 bases). Germline V gives CDR1 LNHDA, CDR2 SQIVND (reference sequence). The CDR3 is 12 residues long. Trimming removed 5 bases from V and 5 bases from J, with 10 bases in between. CDR3 in DNA: TGTGCCAGTAGTCGTAACAGGGACGAGCAGTACTTC. Its translation is CASSRNRDEQYF.

This chain joins TRBV7-6 and TRBJ2-7; 9 positions match TRBD2. V lost 4 bases to trimming and J lost 5 bases; unmatched junction nucleotides: 3. The length of the CDR3 is 13 residues. The V gene's germline CDR1 is SGHVS and CDR2 FNYEAQ. The CDR3 protein is CASSSWTSDEQYF. In nucleotides, the CDR3 is TGTGCCAGCAGCTCATGGACTAGCGACGAGCAGTACTTC.

The genes are TRBV4-3 and TRBJ1-2, with 9 positions matching TRBD1. This CDR3 spans 15 amino acids. With V trimmed by 3 bases and J by 7 bases, 9 bases remained unmatched. CDR1 and CDR2 (germline): LGHNA, YSLEER. CDR3 DNA sequence: TGCGCCAGCAGCCAGGCACTTGGGACAGGGTTTGGCTACACCTTC. Translating it yields CASSQALGTGFGYTF.

The chain combines TRBV21-1 with TRBJ2-7; the DNA was not used to check the table's D call, TRBD1. TRBV21-1 is an annotated pseudogene. The CDR3 totals 14 residues. CDR3 DNA: TGTGCCAGCAGCAGGGATCACAGGCTCCACGAGCAGTACTTC. Amino acids: CASSRDHRLHEQYF.

The rearrangement joins TRBV5-5 to TRBJ2-1; D not certain. Germline lookup yields CDR1 SGHKS and CDR2 YYEKEE (reference sequence). Trimming removed 0 bases from V and 0 bases from J, with 19 bases in between. The CDR3 contains 19 residues. CDR3 sequence: CASSLEHRAGSSSYNEQFF. The CDR3 DNA reads TGTGCCAGCAGCTTGGAACATAGAGCAGGTTCGAGCTCCTACAATGAGCAGTTCTTC.

This chain links TRBV28 with TRBJ2-7, with D hard to call. The CDR3 extends over 13 amino acids. In germline, CDR1 is MDHEN, CDR2 SYDVKM. With 7 bases removed from V and 5 bases from J, the gap between germline ends came to 15 bases. CDR3 protein: CASTAGWNNEQYF. DNA of the CDR3: TGTGCCAGCACAGCAGGCTGGAACAACGAGCAGTACTTC.

CDR3 loop: CASSPDRVTEAFF. CDR3 coding DNA: TGCGCCAGCAGCCCGGACAGGGTTACTGAAGCTTTCTTT. This chain links TRBV5-1 with TRBJ1-1; TRBD1 agrees at 8 bases. The CDR3 consists of 13 residues. CDR1 and CDR2 from the germline V gene are SGHRS and YFSETQ. The V and J ends lost 4 bases and 5 bases, in that order; junction bases with no gene match: 4.

J is TRBJ2-1 and V is TRBV11-1; no clear D. There are 15 residues in the CDR3. CDR1 SGHAT and CDR2 FQDESV come from the germline V gene (reference sequence). V gave up 2 bases and J gave up 0 bases, with 8 bases separating them. For the CDR3, the DNA is TGTGCCAGCAGCTTAACTCGAAGCTCCTACAATGAGCAGTTCTTC. Protein: CASSLTRSSYNEQFF.

This chain connects TRBV28 to TRBJ1-2; the D gene is possibly TRBD1 (5 bases). V shed 4 bases and J shed 5 bases, with 8 bases lying between them. CDR3 length: 12 amino acids. CDR1 and CDR2 (germline): MDHEN, SYDVKM. As DNA, the CDR3 is TGTGCCAGCAGTTCGACAGTATATGGCTACACCTTC. Translation: CASSSTVYGYTF.

V and J are TRBV12-5 and TRBJ1-1; the D gene is possibly TRBD1 (6 bases). This CDR3 spans 17 amino acids. The V and J ends lost 2 bases and 0 bases respectively, with 16 bases between them. Germline V lookup: CDR1 LGHNT, CDR2 FRNRAP. Here the CDR3 reads CASGLSGGKGVNTEAFF. The CDR3 coding sequence is TGTGCTAGTGGTTTGTCGGGCGGAAAGGGGGTGAACACTGAAGCTTTCTTT.

This chain uses TRBV13 with TRBJ2-3; D gene unclear. The CDR3 has 15 residues. The germline CDR1 and CDR2 sequences are PRHDT and FYEKMQ (reference sequence). V shed 4 bases and J shed 1 base, with 12 bases lying between them. The CDR3 nucleotides are TGTGCCAGCAGCTCTAGTCCCCCTGGCACAGATACGCAGTATTTT. Protein sequence: CASSSSPPGTDTQYF.

The rearrangement uses TRBV5-1 and TRBJ1-6, with 11 positions matching TRBD1. V lost 0 bases and J lost 7; bases outside the gene matches: 9. Germline assignment: CDR1 SGHRS and CDR2 YFSETQ. The CDR3 spans 18 residues. The DNA of the CDR3 is TGCGCCAGCAGCTTGGGGTTGGGACAGGGGGTTCCAAATTCACCCCTCCACTTT. Its translation is CASSLGLGQGVPNSPLHF.

The gene calls are TRBV7-2 and TRBJ2-7; the match to TRBD2 covers 8 bases. CDR3 length: 15 residues. From germline, CDR1 is SGHTA and CDR2 FQGNSA. J gave up 3 bases and V 5 bases, and 9 bases lay outside the gene matches. The CDR3 sequence is CASSLRASGFYEQYF. CDR3 in DNA: TGTGCCAGCAGCCTAAGAGCTAGCGGGTTCTACGAGCAGTACTTC.

In DNA form, the CDR3 reads TGCAGCGTTACCGAGTCTAATGAAAAACTGTTTTTT. Amino acid sequence: CSVTESNEKLFF. V gene TRBV29-1 combines with J gene TRBJ1-4; D is undetermined. The CDR3 spans 12 residues. V gave up 5 bases and J gave up 3 bases, with 7 bases separating them. Germline CDR1 reads SQVTM; CDR2 reads ANQGSEA.

This chain uses TRBV5-1 with TRBJ2-7; D might be TRBD2 (6 bases). The germline V gene encodes CDR1 SGHRS and CDR2 YFSETQ. V was trimmed by 4 bases and J by 4 bases, leaving 15 bases between them. This CDR3 is built from 14 residues. In DNA form, the CDR3 reads TGCGCCAGCAGCCTGTCGGGGGTGGGGTACGAGCAGTACTTC. Its protein product is CASSLSGVGYEQYF.

The V and J genes are TRBV28 and TRBJ2-7; D unclear. Trimming removed 3 bases from V and 4 bases from J, with 4 bases in between. In germline, CDR1 is MDHEN, CDR2 SYDVKM. The CDR3 has 11 residues. The CDR3, as DNA: TGTGCCAGCAGTTTCGGGTACGAGCAGTACTTC. It codes for CASSFGYEQYF.

The rearrangement uses TRBV11-2 and TRBJ2-7; 11 positions match TRBD2. The CDR3 extends over 15 amino acids. Germline loops: CDR1 SGHAT, CDR2 FQNNGV. V lost 0 bases and J lost 2; bases outside the gene matches: 0. The CDR3 is CASSLETSGTYEQYF. The CDR3 DNA reads TGTGCCAGCAGCTTAGAGACTAGCGGGACCTACGAGCAGTACTTC. The full variable domain, its missing parts supplied by reference TRBV11-2 and TRBJ2-7, is EAGVAQSPRYKIIEKRQSVAFWCNPISGHATLYWYQQILGQGPKLLIQFQNNGVVDDSQLPKDRFSAERLKGVDSTLKIQPAKLEDSAVYLCASSLETSGTYEQYFGPGTRLTVT.

The V and J genes are TRBV7-3 and TRBJ2-1; 15 nucleotides line up with TRBD2. CDR1 and CDR2 from the germline V gene are SGHTA and FQGTGA. V shed 5 bases and J 4 bases; nucleotides not matched to a gene: 9. The CDR3 consists of 18 residues. The CDR3 bases are TGTGCCAGCAGCCCGGGACTAGCGGGGGGCCGGGGTTACAATGAGCAGTTCTTC. It is translated as CASSPGLAGGRGYNEQFF.

The genes are TRBV5-4 and TRBJ1-1; D is undetermined. Germline assignment: CDR1 SGHNT and CDR2 YYREEE (reference sequence). V lost 2 bases to trimming and J lost 7 bases, with 9 bases between them. The CDR3 consists of 12 residues. The chain's CDR3 is CASSFVGREAFF. In nucleotides, the CDR3 is TGTGCCAGCAGCTTCGTGGGCCGTGAAGCTTTCTTT.

This chain uses TRBV7-2 with TRBJ2-7; 11 bases are a match to TRBD1. The CDR3 spans 15 residues. With 4 bases clipped from V and 2 bases from J, the junction kept 4 bases outside the gene matches. CDR1 and CDR2 (germline): SGHTA, FQGNSA. The DNA of the CDR3 is TGTGCCAGCAGCTGGGGACAGGGGGGAACCTACGAGCAGTACTTC. Protein product: CASSWGQGGTYEQYF. Full variable domain (outside the CDR3, taken from reference TRBV7-2 and TRBJ2-7): GAGVSQSPSNKVTEKGKDVELRCDPISGHTALYWYRQSLGQGLEFLIYFQGNSAPDKSGLPSDRFSAERTGGSVSTLTIQRTQQEDSAVYLCASSWGQGGTYEQYFGPGTRLTVT.